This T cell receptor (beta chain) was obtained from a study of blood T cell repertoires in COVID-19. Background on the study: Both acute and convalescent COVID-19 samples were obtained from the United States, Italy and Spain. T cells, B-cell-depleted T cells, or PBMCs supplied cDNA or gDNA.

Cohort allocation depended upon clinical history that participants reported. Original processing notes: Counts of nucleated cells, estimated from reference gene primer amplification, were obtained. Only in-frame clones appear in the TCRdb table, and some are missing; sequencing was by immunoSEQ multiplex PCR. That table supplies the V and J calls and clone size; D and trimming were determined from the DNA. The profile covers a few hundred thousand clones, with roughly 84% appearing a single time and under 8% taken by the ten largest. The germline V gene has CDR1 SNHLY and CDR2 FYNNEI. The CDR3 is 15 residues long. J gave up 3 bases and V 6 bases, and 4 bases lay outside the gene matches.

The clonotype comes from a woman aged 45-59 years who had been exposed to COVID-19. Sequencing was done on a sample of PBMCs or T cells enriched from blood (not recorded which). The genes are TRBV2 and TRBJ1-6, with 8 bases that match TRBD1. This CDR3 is CASRPGQDYNSPLHF. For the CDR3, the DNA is TGTGCCAGCAGACCGGGACAGGACTATAATTCACCCCTCCACTTT.